The clone carrying this T cell receptor beta chain was seen more than once but under ten times. The data were obtained in a study of identical twins. CDR1 SGHTA and CDR2 FQGNSA come from the germline V gene. V gave up 1 base and J gave up 9 bases, with 7 bases separating them. The length of the CDR3 is 12 residues. One entry per CDR3 protein results from TCRdb running MiXCR on the 5' RACE reads. The table shows approximately 550,000 distinct CDR3 sequences, with around 20% occurring only once. This sample was also put to use in a study of yellow fever vaccine responses in identical twins.

The sequenced material came from CD4+ T cells sorted from blood. The TCR originated in a woman aged 18-35 years in good health. V and J are TRBV7-2 and TRBJ1-3; D remains unclear. The CDR3 DNA follows: TGTGCCAGCAGCTTAGTGGGCCTCACCATATATTTT. It specifies CASSLVGLTIYF.